The subject of this entry is one T cell receptor beta chain. The antigen it binds to is not known. Base qualities are not at hand, and no much larger clone is one base apart. As encoded in the germline V gene (reference sequence), CDR1 is DFQATT while CDR2 is SNEGSKA. From the cysteine through the phenylalanine, the CDR3 covers 14 amino acids. Just CDR3 DNA is preserved here, 42 bases in frame from base 1. V was cut back by 2 bases and J by 4 bases, leaving a gap of 11 bases between them. Libraries came from PCR. The sequencer listed for this sample is Illumina HiSeq 2500. Molecular barcoding was employed in the preparation of TCR libraries, with unique molecular identifiers being used to normalize TCRbeta repertoire quantification. TCRdb cleaned the public reads at Q25 with fastp, built clones with MiXCR and kept in-frame beta chains. Rows are unified per CDR3 protein, each entry keeping the most common DNA and genes. Recorded for this sample are approximately 800,000 distinct CDR3 sequences; roughly 15% of them occurred a single time. The ten largest clones take up about 5% of the sample.

Taken with the paper, the label for treatment or condition translates to: allogeneic hematopoietic cell transplantation with graft depleted of TCRalphabeta T cells and CD19 B cells. Transplant recipients were children who received TCRalphabeta/CD19-depleted allogeneic hematopoietic cell grafts. The data originate from a study of T-cell reconstitution after alpha-beta-depleted transplantation in children (dated by TCRdb to about 2016). Notes on the research overall: Using TCR repertoire profiling, the study quantitatively followed how T-cell immune reconstitution unfolded in children after TCRalphabeta/CD19-depleted allogeneic hematopoietic cell transplantation.

Here is what the overall study found, with its caveats: The apparently early recovery of alphabetaT-cell counts about two months after transplant reportedly depended on only several hundred rapidly expanded clones that came from non-depleted graft cells. Hyperexpanded clone frequencies declined over subsequent months; after one year, T-cell counts and TCRbeta diversity were mostly attributed to newly produced T cells. The high TCRbeta diversity at day 60 in some patients was ascribed to recipient T cells and intrathymic progenitors that had survived conditioning.

In this chain, TRBV20-1 is recombined with TRBJ2-2; the D gene is possibly TRBD2, with 5 bases matching. This receptor was taken from a male patient aged 5 to 17 who had a stem cell transplant for acute lymphoblastic leukemia, so the T cells may come from the graft donor. The source was PBMCs, mostly from graft donor cells, collected 360 days after TCRalphabeta/CD19-depleted stem cell transplant. The CDR3 corresponds to CSARFGLITGELFF. The nucleotides are TGCAGTGCTAGATTCGGACTTATCACCGGGGAGCTGTTTTTT.